These 29 T cell receptor beta chains were sequenced from one sample in a study of control samples from healthy donors and cancer patients. Some clones are missing from TCRdb's copy, which holds only in-frame ones; the method was immunoSEQ multiplex PCR. The repertoire holds 65,000 to 70,000 clones, with 84% as singletons. Material for sequencing was PBMCs. The receptors derive from a woman between 45 and 65 years old with lung cancer.

The genes are TRBV13 and TRBJ1-1; TRBD1 might be the D (5 bases). V was pared by 5 bases and J by 5 bases, with 9 bases between. Germline CDR1 PRHDT, CDR2 FYEKMQ (reference sequence). This CDR3 has 12 amino acids. The CDR3 sequence is CASSPRGTEAFF. DNA for the CDR3: TGTGCCAGCAGCCCTCGGGGGACTGAAGCTTTCTTT.

The chain's CDR3 is CASSQDAQGTSYNEQFF. Here the CDR3 DNA reads TGTGCCAGCAGCCAAGATGCACAAGGGACCTCCTACAATGAGCAGTTCTTC. The J gene is TRBJ2-1, the V gene TRBV4-2; the D gene could be TRBD1 or TRBD2 (5 bases each). CDR3 length equals 17 residues. Looked up from germline, CDR1 is LGHNA and CDR2 is YNFKEQ. The V end was cut by 0 bases, the J end by 0 bases, with 12 bases between.

DNA of the CDR3: TGTGCCTGGAATCAAGCAGAGGGGGCTTTCTTT. Residues: CAWNQAEGAFF. The genes are TRBV30 and TRBJ1-1; TRBD1 is a possible D gene (5 bases). This CDR3 region has 11 residues. The V end was cut by 4 bases, the J end by 11 bases, with 14 bases between. Germline V gene lookup returns CDR1 GTSNPN and CDR2 SVGIG (reference sequence).

This sequence joins TRBV20-1 and TRBJ1-1; no clear D gene. Trimming left V 5 bases short and J 5 bases short, with 9 bases between. The CDR3 is 11 amino acids. The germline V gene encodes CDR1 DFQATT and CDR2 SNEGSKA (reference sequence). CDR3 loop: CSAAGETEAFF. In nucleotides, the CDR3 is TGCAGTGCTGCCGGCGAGACTGAAGCTTTCTTT.

The chain uses TRBV27 and TRBJ2-7, with TRBD1 as a possible D gene (7 bases). CDR3 length equals 14 residues. Trimming shortened V by 7 bases and J by 5 bases, and 18 bases separated the two germline ends. Germline lookup yields CDR1 MNHEY and CDR2 SMNVEV (reference sequence). The chain's CDR3 is CASKPLGRGDEQYF. The CDR3 DNA reads TGTGCCAGCAAGCCCTTGGGCAGGGGGGACGAGCAGTACTTC.

The chain links TRBV6-5 to TRBJ2-1; 8 bases map to TRBD1. Unmatched junction bases numbered 7, after V lost 7 bases and J lost 5 bases. The CDR3 has 14 residues. The germline gives CDR1 MNHEY, CDR2 SVGAGI. In nucleotides, the CDR3 is TGTGCCAGCAACGACAGGGGCCGCAACAATGAGCAGTTCTTC. Its translation: CASNDRGRNNEQFF.

As to this clone: A junction boundary mismatches the germline segment, possibly from a read error. J is TRBJ2-1 and V is TRBV14, with TRBD1 as a possible D gene (10 bases). The CDR3 length is 21 residues. Looked up from germline, CDR1 is SGHDN and CDR2 is FVKESK. CDR3 sequence: CASSHPSRDRGMTSGRNGQFF. Written as DNA, the CDR3 is TGTGCCAGCAGCCACCCCTCAAGGGACAGGGGTATGACTAGCGGTCGTAATGGGCAGTTCTTC.

V gene TRBV18 combines with J gene TRBJ1-2; 7 bases line up with TRBD1. The CDR3 length is 16 residues. The junction had 15 bases not matched to a gene; V was cut back by 3 bases and J by 8 bases. The germline V gene encodes CDR1 KGHSH and CDR2 LQKENI. The CDR3 nucleotides are TGTGCCAGCTCACCGCAGATTTCCGGGACAGAGGAGGGCTACACCTTC. Amino acid sequence: CASSPQISGTEEGYTF. Drawing the rest from reference TRBV18 and TRBJ1-2, the complete variable domain is NAGVMQNPRHLVRRRGQEARLRCSPMKGHSHVYWYRQLPEEGLKFMVYLQKENIIDESGMPKERFSAEFPKEGPSILRIQQVVRGDSAAYFCASSPQISGTEEGYTFGSGTRLTVV.

This clone appeared a single time. The chain combines TRBV5-3 with TRBJ2-7, with 8 bases matching TRBD1. TRBV5-3 is an ORF for which the function is uncertain. The CDR3 has 16 amino acids. The trim removed 0 bases at V and 0 bases at J, leaving 5 bases unmatched. The CDR3 sequence: CARSLAGQGGSYEQYF. CDR3 coding DNA: TGTGCCAGAAGCTTGGCTGGACAGGGTGGCTCCTACGAGCAGTACTTC.

This chain connects TRBV3-1 (or the pseudogene TRBV3-2) to TRBJ1-1; no definite D call. V was cut by 2 bases and J by 2 bases, with 9 bases left in between. Germline V lookup: CDR1 LGHDT, CDR2 YNNKEL (reference sequence). The CDR3 totals 14 residues. The CDR3 nucleotides read TGTGCCAGCAGCCAATGGCAAGCAAACACTGAAGCTTTCTTT. Translating it yields CASSQWQANTEAFF.

A single count supports this clone. This chain uses TRBV5-1 with TRBJ2-2; unclear D gene. Germline V CDR1 and CDR2: SGHRS, YFSETQ. V was shortened by 6 bases and J by 2 bases, with 11 bases between the two germline ends. This CDR3 region has 14 residues. The CDR3 DNA follows: TGCGCCAGCACCAACACCCAAAACACCGGGGAGCTGTTTTTT. Amino acid sequence: CASTNTQNTGELFF.

This clone was seen only once. The genes are TRBV28 and TRBJ2-2; the D call may be TRBD1 or TRBD2 (5 bases each). The CDR3 has 12 residues. CDR1 and CDR2 from the germline V gene are MDHEN and SYDVKM. The V gene lost 7 bases and the J gene lost 6 bases, with 9 bases spanning the gap. CDR3 in DNA: TGTGCCAGCACCCAGGGAGCCGGGGAGCTGTTTTTT. This encodes CASTQGAGELFF.

This clone was found a few times. The V gene is TRBV4-1, the J gene TRBJ1-1, with D maybe TRBD1 (5 bases). V lost 5 bases and J lost 8, with 18 bases in between. CDR1 MGHRA and CDR2 YSYEKL come from the germline V gene. CDR3 length: 14 residues. CDR3 in amino acids: CASSSPGTPKEAFF. Here the CDR3 DNA reads TGCGCCAGCAGCTCTCCCGGGACCCCGAAAGAAGCTTTCTTT.

The J gene is TRBJ2-3, the V gene TRBV4-2; TRBD2 matches 11 bases. The germline gives CDR1 LGHNA, CDR2 YNFKEQ. J was trimmed by 0 bases and V by 1 base; bases with no gene match: 6. This CDR3 comprises 18 residues. The CDR3 DNA sequence: TGTGCCAGCAGCCAAGTGGCTAGCGGGGGGCTAAGCACAGATACGCAGTATTTT. Its protein product is CASSQVASGGLSTDTQYF.

The chain uses TRBV2 and TRBJ2-7, with D perhaps TRBD1 (5 bases). The V gene lost 8 bases and the J gene lost 1 base, with 9 bases spanning the gap. This CDR3 contains 12 residues. The germline gives CDR1 SNHLY, CDR2 FYNNEI. CDR3 region: CASGQESYEQYF. CDR3 DNA sequence: TGTGCCAGCGGACAAGAATCCTACGAGCAGTACTTC.

This clone appeared a few times. The chain combines TRBV2 with TRBJ1-4; TRBD1 matches at 7 bases. Germline CDR1 is SNHLY and CDR2 is FYNNEI. The CDR3 is 15 residues long. V shed 8 bases, J shed 0 bases, and the junction held 6 bases outside the gene matches. The CDR3 protein is CASQGQSATNEKLFF. CDR3 sequence (DNA): TGTGCCAGCCAGGGACAGTCTGCAACTAATGAAAAACTGTTTTTT.

This chain links TRBV7-3 with TRBJ1-3, with a weak D call TRBD1 (5 bases). V gave up 5 bases and J gave up 4 bases, with 12 bases separating them. From germline, CDR1 is SGHTA and CDR2 FQGTGA. This CDR3 comprises 14 residues. The DNA of the CDR3 is TGTGCCAGCAGCCTTTCAGGGCAAGGAAACACCATATATTTT. It specifies CASSLSGQGNTIYF.

The rearrangement links TRBV5-5 to TRBJ1-4; TRBD1 matches at 7 bases. The junction had 2 bases not matched to a gene; V was cut back by 3 bases and J by 0 bases. The CDR3 contains 15 residues. Germline values: CDR1 SGHKS, CDR2 YYEKEE (reference sequence). CDR3 coding DNA: TGTGCCAGCAGCTGGGGGACAGCAACTAATGAAAAACTGTTTTTT. Amino acids: CASSWGTATNEKLFF.

In this sample, this clone turned up once. V usage is TRBV10-1 and J usage is TRBJ2-3; 10 nucleotides align to TRBD2. Germline lookup yields CDR1 WNHNN and CDR2 SYGVQD (reference sequence). V lost 8 bases and J lost 2; bases outside the gene matches: 7. There are 15 residues in the CDR3. CDR3 region: CASSISGGLTDTQYF. The CDR3 DNA reads as TGCGCCAGCTCGATTAGCGGGGGGCTCACAGATACGCAGTATTTT.

This chain connects TRBV10-3 to TRBJ1-3; 8 positions agree with TRBD1. Germline loops: CDR1 ENHRY, CDR2 SYGVKD. The CDR3 is 15 residues long. V was clipped by 6 bases and J by 0 bases; unmatched bases: 4. CDR3: CAISGQGFSGNTIYF. In DNA form, the CDR3 reads TGTGCCATCAGCGGACAGGGATTCTCTGGAAACACCATATATTTT.

V is TRBV19 and J is TRBJ1-5; D not certain. The CDR3 has 17 residues. Germline lookup yields CDR1 LNHDA and CDR2 SQIVND (reference sequence). V was cut by 3 bases and J by 3 bases, with 18 bases left in between. DNA for the CDR3: TGTGCCAGTAGTATCCCCGACCGACTAAGGGCCAATCAGCCCCAGCATTTT. The encoded protein is CASSIPDRLRANQPQHF.

This clone has a handful of counts. V and J are TRBV7-2 and TRBJ1-2; D not certain. V was cut by 5 bases and J by 4 bases, with 2 bases left in between. Germline loops: CDR1 SGHTA, CDR2 FQGNSA. The CDR3 spans 10 residues. The CDR3: CASSPYGYTF. The DNA for the CDR3 is TGTGCCAGCAGCCCCTATGGCTACACCTTC.

The V call is TRBV7-2, the J call TRBJ2-7; no clear D gene. The CDR3 extends over 14 amino acids. V lost 5 bases and J lost 0, with 11 bases in between. The germline V gene encodes CDR1 SGHTA and CDR2 FQGNSA. This chain's CDR3 is CASSHSQSSYEQYF. The DNA of the CDR3 is TGTGCCAGCAGCCACAGCCAAAGCTCCTACGAGCAGTACTTC.

The chain has TRBV27 and TRBJ2-3, with 11 bases matching TRBD2. J gave up 2 bases and V 5 bases, and 9 bases lay outside the gene matches. CDR3 size: 17 residues. From germline, CDR1 is MNHEY and CDR2 SMNVEV (reference sequence). CDR3 sequence reads: CASSPRTSGRYTDTQYF. CDR3 DNA sequence: TGTGCCAGCAGTCCGCGGACTAGCGGGCGCTACACAGATACGCAGTATTTT.

The gene calls are TRBV7-3 and TRBJ1-1; D uncertain. The germline V gene has CDR1 SGHTA and CDR2 FQGTGA. V was cut by 1 base and J by 5 bases, with 8 bases left in between. The CDR3 runs to 13 residues. The CDR3: CASSLSRGTEAFF. The CDR3 DNA is TGTGCCAGCAGCTTAAGCCGCGGGACTGAAGCTTTCTTT.

In DNA form, the CDR3 reads TGTGCCAGCAGAAATACTCAGGGGTTTCAGCCCCAGCATTTT. This gives the protein CASRNTQGFQPQHF. V gene TRBV28 combines with J gene TRBJ1-5; weak D call: TRBD1 (6 bases). Germline V CDR1 and CDR2: MDHEN, SYDVKM. V lost 6 bases to trimming and J lost 6 bases, with 15 bases between them. The CDR3 extends over 14 amino acids.

The chain couples TRBV12-5 to TRBJ1-1; D unclear. The CDR3 length is 16 residues. In germline, CDR1 is LGHNT, CDR2 FRNRAP. Trimming took off 0 bases at V and 0 bases at J, with 11 bases between the two ends. CDR3 nucleotides: TGTGCTAGTGGTTTGGTCCGGACGGAGATGAACACTGAAGCTTTCTTT. Protein product: CASGLVRTEMNTEAFF.

The chain has TRBV19 and TRBJ2-1; 8 nucleotides agree with TRBD1. V lost 7 bases, J lost 7 bases, and 6 bases stayed unmatched. Germline V lookup: CDR1 LNHDA, CDR2 SQIVND (reference sequence). The CDR3 has 13 amino acids. The chain's CDR3 is CASKGTGGNEQFF. The CDR3 DNA follows: TGTGCCAGTAAGGGAACAGGGGGGAATGAGCAGTTCTTC.

The chain links TRBV14 to TRBJ2-5, with D possibly TRBD2 on 6 matching bases. Trimming removed 0 bases from V and 5 bases from J, with 16 bases in between. CDR1 is SGHDN, CDR2 FVKESK, per germline. The CDR3 has 16 amino acids. CDR3 sequence (DNA): TGTGCCAGCAGCCAAGAACGGCTAGCGCTCGAGGAGACCCAGTACTTC. It translates to CASSQERLALEETQYF.